This T cell receptor (beta chain) was sequenced during a study of chemoradiotherapy in HPV16-positive cancers (dated by TCRdb to between 2021 and 2024). In the study overall: Candidate HPV-specific T-cell clones and common TCR motifs were defined by functional T-cell assays performed on cells from a couple of HPV16-positive patients. TCR repertoires from around 80 patients with HPV-related cancers were then used to track the candidate HPV-specific TCRs and motifs. The study asked whether T-cell immunity against the HPV oncoproteins E6 and E7 changes during chemoradiotherapy and whether it affects survival.

Repertoires were sampled repeatedly over the course of chemoradiotherapy so that clonal expansion in the tumor microenvironment could be followed. On the study overall, not on this receptor specifically: Expansion of candidate HPV-specific clones and E7-related TCR motifs was observed in the tumor microenvironment during treatment, whereas no such expansion was observed for non-HPV-specific T cells. In HPV16-positive patients, expansion of HPV-responsive T cells during chemoradiotherapy was found to be associated with improved recurrence-free survival. The functional definition of HPV-specific T cells came from only a couple of HPV16-positive patients, and the survival association was reported for HPV16-positive patients.

In regard to this clone: The antigen this receptor binds is unknown. No base quality values were provided; no much bigger clone lies one nucleotide off.

Library preparation was by the immunoSEQ multiplex PCR assay. The table was pulled from immuneACCESS by TCRdb, which kept in-frame rearrangements only. Such tables lose some clones; where checked, under half of the loss comes from unresolved V genes, and the rest has no known cause. The sample data list 3,500 to 5,000 clones, and around 80% of these were observed just once. Approximately 10% of the sample lies in the top ten. The CDR3 measures 13 amino acids from cysteine to phenylalanine. Only the CDR3 part of the read is kept: 39 bases, read in frame from the first base. Trimming at the junction amounts to 0 bases on V and 6 bases on J, and the germline ends lie 6 bases apart. Sequences SGHTA (CDR1) and FQGTGA (CDR2) are obtained from the germline V gene.

The sample was tumor tissue, taken from a patient who underwent chemoradiotherapy. The V and J segments used are TRBV7-3 and TRBJ1-3, with the D gene uncertain. This TCR came from a human donor with HPV-associated anogenital cancer. The bases are TGTGCCAGCAGCTTAACGCCCGAAAACACCATATATTTT. Translation gives CASSLTPENTIYF.